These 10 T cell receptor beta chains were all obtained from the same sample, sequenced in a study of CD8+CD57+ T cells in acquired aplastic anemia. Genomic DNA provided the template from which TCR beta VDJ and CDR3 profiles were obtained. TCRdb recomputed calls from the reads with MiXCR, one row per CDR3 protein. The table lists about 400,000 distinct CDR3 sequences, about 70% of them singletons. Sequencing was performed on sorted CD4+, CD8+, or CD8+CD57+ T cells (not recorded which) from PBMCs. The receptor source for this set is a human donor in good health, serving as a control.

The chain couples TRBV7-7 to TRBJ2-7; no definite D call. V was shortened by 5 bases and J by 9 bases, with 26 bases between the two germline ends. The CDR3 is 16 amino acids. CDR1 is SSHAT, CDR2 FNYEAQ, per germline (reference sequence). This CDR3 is CASSPAPNCFLHLQYF. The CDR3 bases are TGTGCCAGCAGCCCAGCCCCTAATTGCTTCCTCCACTTGCAGTACTTC.

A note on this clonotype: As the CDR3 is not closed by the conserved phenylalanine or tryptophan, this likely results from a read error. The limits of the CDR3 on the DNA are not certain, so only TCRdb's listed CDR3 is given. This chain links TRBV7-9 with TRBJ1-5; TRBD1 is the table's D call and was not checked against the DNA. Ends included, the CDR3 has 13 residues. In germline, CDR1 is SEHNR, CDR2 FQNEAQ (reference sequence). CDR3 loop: CASSLSGRGNDHS.

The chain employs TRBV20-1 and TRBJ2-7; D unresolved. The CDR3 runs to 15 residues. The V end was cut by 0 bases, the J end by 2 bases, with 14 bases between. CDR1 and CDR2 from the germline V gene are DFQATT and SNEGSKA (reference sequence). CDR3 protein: CSARDWTGTAYEQYF. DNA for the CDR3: TGCAGTGCTAGAGATTGGACCGGAACCGCCTACGAGCAGTACTTC.

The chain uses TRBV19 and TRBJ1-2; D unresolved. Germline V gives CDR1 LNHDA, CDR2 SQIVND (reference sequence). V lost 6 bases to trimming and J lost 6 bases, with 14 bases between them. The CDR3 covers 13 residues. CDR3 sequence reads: CASSPGVADGYTF. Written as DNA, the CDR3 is TGTGCCAGTAGCCCCGGGGTTGCGGATGGCTACACCTTC.

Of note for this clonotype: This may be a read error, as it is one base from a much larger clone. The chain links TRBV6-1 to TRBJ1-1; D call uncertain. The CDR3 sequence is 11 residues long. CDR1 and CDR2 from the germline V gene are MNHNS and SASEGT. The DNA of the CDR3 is TGTACCAGCAGTGTCATGGTTGAAGCTTTCTTT. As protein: CTSSVMVEAFF.

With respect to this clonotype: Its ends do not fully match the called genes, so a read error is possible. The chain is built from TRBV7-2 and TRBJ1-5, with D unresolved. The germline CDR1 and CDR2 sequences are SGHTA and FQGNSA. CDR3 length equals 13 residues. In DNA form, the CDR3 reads TGTGCCAGCCAGAGTCACCCTGGCATGCCCCAGGATTTT. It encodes CASQSHPGMPQDF. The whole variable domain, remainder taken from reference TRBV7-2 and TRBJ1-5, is GAGVSQSPSNKVTEKGKDVELRCDPISGHTALYWYRQSLGQGLEFLIYFQGNSAPDKSGLPSDRFSAERTGGSVSTLTIQRTQQEDSAVYLCASQSHPGMPQDFGDGTRLSIL.

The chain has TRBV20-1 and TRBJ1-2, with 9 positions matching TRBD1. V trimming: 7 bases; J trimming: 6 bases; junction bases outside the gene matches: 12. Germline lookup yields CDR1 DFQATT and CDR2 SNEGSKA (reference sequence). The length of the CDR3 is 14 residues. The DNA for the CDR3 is TGCAGTGTCGGGACAGGGAGTTCAGATAATGGCTACACCTTC. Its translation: CSVGTGSSDNGYTF.

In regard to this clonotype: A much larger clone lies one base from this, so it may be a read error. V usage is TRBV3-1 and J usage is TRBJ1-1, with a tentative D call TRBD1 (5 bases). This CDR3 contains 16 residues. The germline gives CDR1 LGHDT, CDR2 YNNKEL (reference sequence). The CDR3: CASSQGGEGMNTEDFF. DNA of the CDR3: TGTGCCAGCAGCCAAGGAGGGGAGGGGATGAACACTGAAGATTTCTTT.

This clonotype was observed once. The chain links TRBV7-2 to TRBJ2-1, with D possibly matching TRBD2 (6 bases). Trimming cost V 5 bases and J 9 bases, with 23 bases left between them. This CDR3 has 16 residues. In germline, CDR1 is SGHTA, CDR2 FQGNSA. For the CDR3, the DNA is TGTGCCAGCAGCGTCGGGAGCAGCGGGCAGGTAGCTGAGCAGTTCTTC. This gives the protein CASSVGSSGQVAEQFF.

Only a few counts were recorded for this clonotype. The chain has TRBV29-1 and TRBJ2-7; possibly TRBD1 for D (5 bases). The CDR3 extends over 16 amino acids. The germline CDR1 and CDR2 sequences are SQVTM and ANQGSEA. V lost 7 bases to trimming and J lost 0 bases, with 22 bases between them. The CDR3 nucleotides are TGCAGCGCCCTCGAACGGCAGGGATCCAGCTCCTACGAGCAGTACTTC. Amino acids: CSALERQGSSSYEQYF.